A selection of T cell receptor beta chains follows, all from one sample in a study of blood T cell repertoires in COVID-19. Profiling relied on immunoSEQ multiplex PCR, and the TCRdb table lists in-frame clones only, not all of them. The table shows tens of thousands of clones, with around 82% occurring only once. The source material was peripheral blood. The receptors originated from a man aged 60-69 years with acute or convalescent COVID-19. Both conserved end residues are part of each CDR3. D genes are given only for firm matches. Not every row has a clone size; where given, it reads once, few, many or a size class.

D gene: TRBD1; J gene: TRBJ1-1; V gene: TRBV18; clone size: .; CDR3 protein: CASSPGQINTEAFF; CDR3 DNA: TGTGCCAGCTCACCGGGACAGATCAACACTGAAGCTTTCTTT
D gene: .; J gene: TRBJ2-1; V gene: TRBV27; clone size: .; CDR3 protein: CASSLAGTLWGNEQFF; CDR3 DNA: TGTGCCAGCAGTTTAGCCGGGACTTTATGGGGGAATGAGCAGTTCTTC
D gene: .; J gene: TRBJ1-1; V gene: TRBV18; clone size: .; CDR3 protein: CASSPATPTNTEAFF; CDR3 DNA: TGTGCCAGCTCACCAGCCACCCCTACGAACACTGAAGCTTTCTTT
D gene: .; J gene: TRBJ2-7; V gene: TRBV28; clone size: few; CDR3 protein: CASSSSGTPPYEQYF; CDR3 DNA: TGTGCCAGCAGTTCCTCCGGGACTCCTCCCTACGAGCAGTACTTC
D gene: TRBD1; J gene: TRBJ1-2; V gene: TRBV11-3; clone size: .; CDR3 protein: CASLSGTGYGYTF; CDR3 DNA: TGTGCCAGCCTATCCGGGACAGGTTATGGCTACACCTTC
D gene: TRBD1; J gene: TRBJ1-1; V gene: TRBV6-5; clone size: few; CDR3 protein: CATGTGGGLNTEAFF; CDR3 DNA: TGTGCCACCGGGACAGGGGGCGGGTTGAACACTGAAGCTTTCTTT
D gene: TRBD1; J gene: TRBJ1-1; V gene: TRBV12-3/TRBV12-4; clone size: .; CDR3 protein: CASTGQANTEAFF; CDR3 DNA: TGTGCCAGCACCGGACAGGCGAACACTGAAGCTTTCTTT
D gene: .; J gene: TRBJ1-2; V gene: TRBV5-1; clone size: .; CDR3 protein: CASSMQGFGYTF; CDR3 DNA: TGCGCCAGCAGCATGCAGGGGTTTGGCTACACCTTC
D gene: .; J gene: TRBJ2-2; V gene: TRBV9; clone size: once; CDR3 protein: CASSPRGGVNTGELFF; CDR3 DNA: TGTGCCAGCAGCCCCAGAGGGGGGGTGAACACCGGGGAGCTGTTTTTT
D gene: TRBD2; J gene: TRBJ2-3; V gene: TRBV29-1; clone size: .; CDR3 protein: CSHTSATDTQYF; CDR3 DNA: TGCAGCCATACTAGCGCCACAGATACGCAGTATTTT
D gene: .; J gene: TRBJ1-1; V gene: TRBV18; clone size: .; CDR3 protein: CASSAQQGDGTEAFF; CDR3 DNA: TGTGCCAGCTCAGCTCAACAGGGAGATGGGACTGAAGCTTTCTTT
D gene: TRBD1; J gene: TRBJ1-1; V gene: TRBV29-1; clone size: .; CDR3 protein: CSARDRGWTEAFF; CDR3 DNA: TGCAGCGCCCGGGACAGGGGTTGGACTGAAGCTTTCTTT
D gene: .; J gene: TRBJ1-5; V gene: TRBV24-1; clone size: .; CDR3 protein: CATSEPKGGGSNQPQHF; CDR3 DNA: TGTGCCACCAGTGAACCCAAGGGGGGGGGATCCAATCAGCCCCAGCATTTT
D gene: .; J gene: TRBJ1-5; V gene: TRBV30; clone size: .; CDR3 protein: CAWSVLAYEQPQHF; CDR3 DNA: TGTGCCTGGAGTGTACTTGCCTACGAACAGCCCCAGCATTTT
D gene: .; J gene: TRBJ2-1; V gene: TRBV5-1; clone size: .; CDR3 protein: CASSLAFTVNEQFF; CDR3 DNA: TGCGCCAGCAGCTTGGCCTTTACGGTAAATGAGCAGTTCTTC
D gene: TRBD2; J gene: TRBJ2-5; V gene: TRBV4-2; clone size: .; CDR3 protein: CASSHLTSGRVQETQYF; CDR3 DNA: TGTGCCAGCAGCCACCTGACTAGCGGTCGTGTCCAAGAGACCCAGTACTTC
D gene: .; J gene: TRBJ1-2; V gene: TRBV24-1; clone size: .; CDR3 protein: CATSGRTSYGYTF; CDR3 DNA: TGTGCCACCAGTGGCAGGACTTCCTATGGCTACACCTTC
D gene: TRBD2; J gene: TRBJ2-5; V gene: TRBV5-5; clone size: .; CDR3 protein: CASSLVAGELGETQYF; CDR3 DNA: TGTGCCAGCAGCTTGGTGGCGGGAGAGCTGGGTGAGACCCAGTACTTC
D gene: TRBD2; J gene: TRBJ2-3; V gene: TRBV24-1; clone size: .; CDR3 protein: CATSDSGLAGGISTDTQYF; CDR3 DNA: TGTGCCACCAGTGACTCCGGACTAGCGGGAGGAATATCCACAGATACGCAGTATTTT
D gene: TRBD2; J gene: TRBJ2-3; V gene: TRBV5-1; clone size: .; CDR3 protein: CASSLVAGGSTDTQYF; CDR3 DNA: TGCGCCAGCAGCTTGGTCGCGGGGGGCTCCACAGATACGCAGTATTTT
D gene: TRBD2; J gene: TRBJ2-2; V gene: TRBV7-9; clone size: .; CDR3 protein: CASSRGGTGELFF; CDR3 DNA: TGTGCCAGCAGCCGGGGAGGGACCGGGGAGCTGTTTTTT
D gene: .; J gene: TRBJ1-5; V gene: TRBV19; clone size: .; CDR3 protein: CASSIAPGQKEFTSNQPQHF; CDR3 DNA: TGTGCCAGTAGTATAGCACCTGGACAGAAAGAGTTTACGAGCAATCAGCCCCAGCATTTT